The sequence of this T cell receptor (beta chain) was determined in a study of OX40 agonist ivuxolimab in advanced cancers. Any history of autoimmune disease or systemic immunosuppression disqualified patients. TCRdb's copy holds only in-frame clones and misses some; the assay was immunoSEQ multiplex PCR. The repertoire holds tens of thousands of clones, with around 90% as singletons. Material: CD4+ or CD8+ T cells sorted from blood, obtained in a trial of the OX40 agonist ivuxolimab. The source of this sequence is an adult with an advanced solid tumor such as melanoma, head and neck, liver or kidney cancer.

CDR3 protein: CATSSLTGASTDTQYF. CDR3 in DNA: TGTGCCACCAGCAGTCTGACGGGTGCTAGCACAGATACGCAGTATTTT. The V and J genes are TRBV15 and TRBJ2-3; D is unclear. This CDR3 is 16 amino acids long. Deletions cut 3 bases from V and 0 bases from J, with 13 bases between. Germline CDR1 is LNHNV and CDR2 is YYDKDF (reference sequence). The complete variable domain, with remaining parts taken from reference TRBV15 and TRBJ2-3, reads DAMVIQNPRYQVTQFGKPVTLSCSQTLNHNVMYWYQQKSSQAPKLLFHYYDKDFNNEADTPDNFQSRRPNTSFCFLDIRSPGLGDTAMYLCATSSLTGASTDTQYFGPGTRLTVL.